The 13 T cell receptor beta chains in this list originate from one sample, sequenced in a study of blood T cell repertoires in COVID-19. Sequencing was performed with immunoSEQ multiplex PCR; in TCRdb, only in-frame clones are kept and a portion is missing. Among some 190,000 clones listed, more than 80% were seen once. The sample was peripheral blood. The source of these receptors is a middle-aged woman with COVID-19, enrolled during active disease.

The rearrangement links TRBV15 to TRBJ2-6; 14 bases fit TRBD2. CDR1 is LNHNV, CDR2 YYDKDF, per germline (reference sequence). The CDR3 length is 19 residues. The V gene end was trimmed by 5 bases and the J gene end by 0 bases; junction bases not matched to a gene: 6. The CDR3 reads CATSGGLAGAYSGANVLTF. In DNA form, the CDR3 reads TGTGCCACCAGCGGGGGACTAGCGGGAGCCTACTCTGGGGCCAACGTCCTGACTTTC.

The chain uses TRBV18 and TRBJ1-2, with 10 bases that match TRBD1. V shed 1 base and J 7 bases; nucleotides not matched to a gene: 6. The CDR3 consists of 15 residues. Germline assignment: CDR1 KGHSH and CDR2 LQKENI. In DNA form, the CDR3 reads TGTGCCAGCTCACCACTGGACAGGGGGACAGGTGGCTACACCTTC. It codes for CASSPLDRGTGGYTF.

This clone was detected once. This chain uses TRBV5-6 with TRBJ2-3; 10 bases agree with TRBD2. Germline CDR1 is SGHDT and CDR2 is YYEEEE. This CDR3 region has 17 residues. V shed 0 bases and J 3 bases; nucleotides not matched to a gene: 7. CDR3 loop: CASSLAGSGGATDTQYF. The DNA of the CDR3 is TGTGCCAGCAGCTTGGCCGGAAGCGGGGGGGCGACAGATACGCAGTATTTT.

This chain uses TRBV15 with TRBJ1-2; 10 bases align to TRBD1. Germline CDR1 LNHNV, CDR2 YYDKDF (reference sequence). The CDR3 consists of 14 residues. Unmatched junction bases numbered 1, after V lost 3 bases and J lost 3 bases. The CDR3 loop reads CATSRDRGDYGYTF. Written as DNA, the CDR3 is TGTGCCACCAGCAGGGACAGGGGGGACTATGGCTACACCTTC.

The chain carries TRBV11-2 and TRBJ2-5, with D tentatively TRBD2 (6 bases). Looked up from germline, CDR1 is SGHAT and CDR2 is FQNNGV. This CDR3 has 14 residues. With 3 bases removed from V and 4 bases from J, the gap between germline ends came to 12 bases. In nucleotides, the CDR3 is TGTGCCAGCAGCTTCGCGGGATTGGGAGAGACCCAGTACTTC. Translation: CASSFAGLGETQYF.

V and J are TRBV9 and TRBJ2-2; unclear D gene. Germline CDR1 is SGDLS and CDR2 is YYNGEE. The CDR3 contains 16 residues. V dropped 4 bases and J dropped 4 bases, with 17 bases sitting between them. The DNA for the CDR3 is TGTGCCAGCAGCACCAGTAGAGGAGAACCCACCGGGGAGCTGTTTTTT. Translating it yields CASSTSRGEPTGELFF.

The rearrangement links TRBV14 to TRBJ1-5, with 7 bases identical to TRBD1. V gave up 4 bases and J gave up 4 bases; unmatched junction bases: 1. This CDR3 has 13 residues. CDR1 is SGHDN and CDR2 is FVKESK in the germline V gene. CDR3 loop: CASSPRGNQPQHF. The CDR3 bases are TGTGCCAGCAGCCCCAGGGGGAATCAGCCCCAGCATTTT. The full variable domain, with the rest looked up from reference TRBV14 and TRBJ1-5, is EAGVTQFPSHSVIEKGQTVTLRCDPISGHDNLYWYRRVMGKEIKFLLHFVKESKQDESGMPNNRFLAERTGGTYSTLKVQPAELEDSGVYFCASSPRGNQPQHFGDGTRLSIL.

This clone was recorded a few times. CDR3 nucleotides: TGTGCCAGCAGCCTAGATACGGGGGGTGAAGCTTTCTTT. This translates into CASSLDTGGEAFF. The gene calls are TRBV7-9 and TRBJ1-1; D possibly corresponds to TRBD1 (5 bases). CDR1 and CDR2 from the germline V gene are SEHNR and FQNEAQ (reference sequence). The CDR3 consists of 13 residues. The germline V and J ends were trimmed by 5 bases and 7 bases, with 14 bases remaining between them.

The rearrangement joins TRBV7-6 to TRBJ1-4; D is uncertain. Germline assignment: CDR1 SGHVS and CDR2 FNYEAQ. Trimming removed 2 bases at V and 0 bases at J, with 10 bases between. The CDR3 loop spans 16 amino acids. The CDR3 loop reads CASSLTWAATNEKLFF. CDR3 coding DNA: TGTGCCAGCAGCTTAACATGGGCAGCAACTAATGAAAAACTGTTTTTT.

This rearrangement joins TRBV6-5 to TRBJ2-2; 9 bases map to TRBD1. V lost 10 bases to trimming and J lost 6 bases; unmatched junction nucleotides: 6. CDR1 and CDR2 (germline): MNHEY, SVGAGI. CDR3 length: 13 amino acids. In DNA, the CDR3 is TGTGCCATGAGGACAGGGGAGGCCGGGGAGCTGTTTTTT. Translating gives CAMRTGEAGELFF.

The chain combines TRBV2 with TRBJ1-1; 7 bases map to TRBD1. Losses at the gene ends were 9 bases for V and 11 bases for J; bases not matched to a gene: 18. The CDR3 extends over 14 amino acids. Germline V gene lookup returns CDR1 SNHLY and CDR2 FYNNEI. The CDR3 nucleotides read TGTGCCAGTGGGGTCGAGGACAGGAAGTCTGGGGCTTTCTTT. This sequence encodes CASGVEDRKSGAFF.

This chain links TRBV5-4 with TRBJ1-1; no definite D call. The CDR3 contains 14 residues. Germline loops: CDR1 SGHNT, CDR2 YYREEE (reference sequence). V was clipped by 2 bases and J by 0 bases, with 8 bases between them. In DNA form, the CDR3 reads TGTGCCAGCAGCTTTGATCAGGTGAACACTGAAGCTTTCTTT. This encodes CASSFDQVNTEAFF.

The CDR3 loop is CASSLVSHQETQYF. In nucleotides, the CDR3 is TGTGCCAGCAGCTTAGTGAGCCATCAAGAGACCCAGTACTTC. The chain joins TRBV7-9 to TRBJ2-5; D gene uncertain. CDR1 and CDR2 from the germline V gene are SEHNR and FQNEAQ (reference sequence). This CDR3 comprises 14 residues. Trimming removed 1 base from V and 2 bases from J, with 8 bases in between.